This T cell receptor (beta chain) was observed in a study of blood T cell repertoires in COVID-19. Study-wide background: COVID-19 samples from acute and convalescent phases originated in the United States, Italy and Spain. The cDNA or gDNA used as material had been derived from T cells, B-cell-depleted T cells, or PBMCs.

In the original analysis: How many nucleated cells were present was estimated from reference gene primer amplification. Only in-frame clones appear in the TCRdb table, and some are missing; sequencing was by immunoSEQ multiplex PCR. V, J and clone size were drawn from that table, and D and trimming were deduced from the DNA. The sample consists of over 110,000 clones, 79% of them appearing once. V gave up 5 bases and J gave up 1 base, with 6 bases separating them. This CDR3 comprises 14 residues. Germline lookup yields CDR1 MNHEY and CDR2 SVGEGT. The receptor comes from a man aged 60-69 years with acute or convalescent COVID-19. V and J are TRBV6-2 or TRBV6-3 and TRBJ2-6; no firm D call. Sequenced sample: peripheral blood. CDR3 coding DNA: TGTGCCAGCAGTACGAGGTCTGGGGCCAACGTCCTGACTTTC. The encoded protein is CASSTRSGANVLTF.